This T cell receptor beta chain was sequenced during a study of OX40 agonist ivuxolimab in advanced cancers. General study findings and limits: The average count of expanded clones was higher among CD8+ T cells than among CD4+. Certain nonresponding patients likewise had low normalized T-cell clonal expansion.

This CDR3 is built from 15 residues. TCRdb's copy holds only in-frame clones and misses some; the assay was immunoSEQ multiplex PCR. The sample records around 78,000 clones, around 85% being singletons. Any history of autoimmune disease or systemic immunosuppression disqualified patients. Comments on this clone: Its antigen is currently unknown.

The V call is TRBV21-1, the J call TRBJ2-7. TRBV21-1 is termed a pseudogene. The sample consisted of CD4+ or CD8+ T cells sorted from blood, taken in a trial of the OX40 agonist ivuxolimab. The sequence was collected from an adult with an advanced solid tumor such as melanoma, head and neck, liver or kidney cancer. CDR3 loop: CASSRGTGGTYEQYF. In DNA form, the CDR3 reads TGTGCCAGCAGCAGGGGAACGGGTGGGACCTACGAGCAGTACTTC.